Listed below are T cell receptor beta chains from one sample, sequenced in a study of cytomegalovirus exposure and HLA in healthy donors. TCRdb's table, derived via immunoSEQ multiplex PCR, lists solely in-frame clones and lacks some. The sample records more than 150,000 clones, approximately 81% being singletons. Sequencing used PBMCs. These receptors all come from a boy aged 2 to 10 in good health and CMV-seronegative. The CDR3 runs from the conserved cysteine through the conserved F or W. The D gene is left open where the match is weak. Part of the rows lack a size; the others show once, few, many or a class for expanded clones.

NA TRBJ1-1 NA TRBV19 CASSIDRDTEAFF TGTGCCAGTAGTATAGATCGGGACACTGAAGCTTTCTTT
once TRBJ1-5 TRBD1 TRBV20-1 CSARAGTGWHF TGCAGTGCTAGAGCCGGGACAGGTTGGCATTTT
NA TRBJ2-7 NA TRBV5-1 CASSLGTGTHEQYF TGCGCCAGCAGCTTGGGAACCGGGACACACGAGCAGTACTTC
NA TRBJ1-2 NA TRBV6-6 CASREHLTTNYGYTF TGTGCCAGCAGGGAACACTTGACTACTAACTATGGCTACACCTTC
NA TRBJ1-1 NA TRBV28 CASLDRSLGTEAFF TGTGCCAGCCTAGACAGGTCTCTCGGGACTGAAGCTTTCTTT
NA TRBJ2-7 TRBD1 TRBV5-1 CASSFGQGSDEQYF TGCGCCAGCAGCTTCGGACAGGGGTCAGACGAGCAGTACTTC
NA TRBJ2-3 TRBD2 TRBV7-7 CASSPYPRTSGEVTDTQYF TGTGCTAGCAGCCCCTACCCACGGACTAGCGGGGAGGTCACAGATACGCAGTATTTT
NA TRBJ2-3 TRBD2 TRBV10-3 CAISVGTRGTDTQYF TGTGCCATCAGTGTCGGGACTAGGGGCACAGATACGCAGTATTTT
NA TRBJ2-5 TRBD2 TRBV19 CASNMGLANQETQYF TGTGCCAGTAATATGGGACTAGCGAACCAAGAGACCCAGTACTTC
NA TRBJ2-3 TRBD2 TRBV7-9 CASSLTSGMEDTQYF TGTGCCAGCAGCTTGACTAGCGGGATGGAAGATACGCAGTATTTT
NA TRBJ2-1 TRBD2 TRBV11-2 CASSLWGLAGGDEQFF TGTGCCAGCAGCTTATGGGGACTAGCGGGAGGAGATGAGCAGTTCTTC
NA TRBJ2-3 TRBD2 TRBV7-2 CASSLGASGTDTQYF TGTGCCAGCAGCTTAGGGGCTAGCGGGACAGATACGCAGTATTTT
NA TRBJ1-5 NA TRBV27 CASSRFKQGSFSNQPQHF TGTGCCAGCAGTCGTTTCAAACAGGGTTCGTTTAGCAATCAGCCCCAGCATTTT
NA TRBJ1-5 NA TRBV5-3 CARSLVRYDNQPQHF TGTGCCAGAAGCTTGGTCCGGTACGACAATCAGCCCCAGCATTTT
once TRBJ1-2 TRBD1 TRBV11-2 CASSLTGGILGYGYTF TGTGCCAGCAGCCTAACAGGGGGTATTCTGGGCTATGGCTACACCTTC
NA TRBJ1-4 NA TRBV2 CASSEGQASNEKLFF TGTGCCAGCAGTGAGGGGCAGGCCTCTAATGAAAAACTGTTTTTT
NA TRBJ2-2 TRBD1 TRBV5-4 CASSQTGMGELFF TGTGCCAGCAGCCAGACAGGGATGGGGGAGCTGTTTTTT
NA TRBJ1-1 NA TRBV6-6 CASRLTENTEAFF TGTGCCAGCAGACTTACAGAGAACACTGAAGCTTTCTTT
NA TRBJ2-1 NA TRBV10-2 CASRKRRVTEQFF TGCGCCAGCAGAAAGCGACGTGTCACTGAGCAGTTCTTC
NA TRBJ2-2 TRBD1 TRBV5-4 CASSLDRGAGELFF TGTGCCAGCAGCTTGGACAGGGGAGCCGGGGAGCTGTTTTTT
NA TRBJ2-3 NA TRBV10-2 CASSPGMSTDTQYF TGCGCCAGCAGTCCAGGGATGAGCACAGATACGCAGTATTTT
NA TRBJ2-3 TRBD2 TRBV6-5 CASSRGLALDTQYF TGTGCCAGCAGTCGCGGACTAGCGCTAGATACGCAGTATTTT
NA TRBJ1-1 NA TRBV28 CASSAGTEGLGVEAFF TGTGCCAGCAGTGCCGGGACGGAGGGATTGGGGGTTGAAGCTTTCTTT
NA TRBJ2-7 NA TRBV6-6 CASSYLADSYEQYF TGTGCCAGCAGTTACTTAGCGGACTCCTACGAGCAGTACTTC
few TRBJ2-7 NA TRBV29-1 CSVYGEGDEQYF TGCAGCGTTTATGGAGAAGGGGACGAGCAGTACTTC
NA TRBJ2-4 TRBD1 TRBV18 CASSPPPTGVKNIQYF TGTGCCAGCTCACCACCGCCGACAGGGGTCAAAAACATTCAGTACTTC
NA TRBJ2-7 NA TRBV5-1 CARMRDRPYEQYF TGCGCCAGAATGAGAGACAGACCTTACGAGCAGTACTTC
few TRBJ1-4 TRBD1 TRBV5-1 CASSLGRQGAIEKLFF TGCGCCAGCAGCTTGGGGAGGCAGGGGGCTATAGAAAAACTGTTTTTT
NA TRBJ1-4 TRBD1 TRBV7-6 CASSLEGATNEKLFF TGTGCCAGCAGCTTAGAGGGGGCCACTAATGAAAAACTGTTTTTT
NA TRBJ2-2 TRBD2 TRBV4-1 CASSQAGGDTGELFF TGCGCCAGCAGCCAAGCCGGGGGGGACACCGGGGAGCTGTTTTTT